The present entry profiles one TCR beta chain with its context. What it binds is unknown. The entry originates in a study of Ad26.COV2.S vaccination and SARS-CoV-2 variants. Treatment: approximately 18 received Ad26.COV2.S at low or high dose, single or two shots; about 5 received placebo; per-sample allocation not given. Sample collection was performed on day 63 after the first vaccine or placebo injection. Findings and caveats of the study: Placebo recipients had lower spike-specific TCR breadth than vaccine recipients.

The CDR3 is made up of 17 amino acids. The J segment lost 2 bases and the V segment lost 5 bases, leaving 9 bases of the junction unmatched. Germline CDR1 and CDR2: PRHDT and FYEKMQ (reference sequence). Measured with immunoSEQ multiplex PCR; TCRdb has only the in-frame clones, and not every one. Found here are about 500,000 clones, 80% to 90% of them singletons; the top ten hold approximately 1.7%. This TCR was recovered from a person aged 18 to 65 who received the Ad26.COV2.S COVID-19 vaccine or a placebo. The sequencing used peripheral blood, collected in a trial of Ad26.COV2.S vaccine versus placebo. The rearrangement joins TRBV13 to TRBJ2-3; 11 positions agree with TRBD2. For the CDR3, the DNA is TGTGCCAGCAGCGCGGGGACTAGCGGTCCAGTCACAGATACGCAGTATTTT. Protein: CASSAGTSGPVTDTQYF.